Sequencing of this T cell receptor (beta chain) was carried out in a study of human T cells and chemical hapten exposure. Study-level background: On roughly 2 cm by roughly 2 cm of upper inner arm skin, sensitization was performed with 2% DPC.

Sample time point: pre-sensitization, week 0. As for treatment: therapeutic diphenylcyclopropenone sensitization with weekly scalp DPC. Points on this clonotype: Its antigen is not known.

Study-wide findings and caveats: Expanded TCRs showed more large CDR3 clusters than pre-sensitization or healthy control sets. Unchanged with DPC sensitization were TCRs above 1 in 1000 frequency.

The library tagged each cDNA molecule with unique molecular identifiers. MiXCR, applied by TCRdb to the RACE reads, yields one record per CDR3 protein. The profile covers more than 250,000 distinct CDR3 sequences, with around 7.3% appearing a single time and around 1.2% taken by the ten largest. CDR1 SNHLY and CDR2 FYNNEI come from the germline V gene. The CDR3 has 12 amino acids. V gave up 5 bases and J gave up 15 bases, with 17 bases separating them. The chain combines TRBV2 with TRBJ2-4, with D tentatively TRBD1 (5 bases). This TCR derives from a young man with alopecia areata. Some clones in this sample may be carry-over from other donors' samples. The sequenced sample was whole blood, obtained in connection with sensitization to the hapten diphenylcyclopropenone (DPC). CDR3 residues: CASSHSDSSRYF. The CDR3 DNA is TGTGCCAGCAGTCACTCAGACAGTTCGCGGTACTTC.